Listed here are 30 T cell receptor beta chains from one sample, sequenced in a study of blood T cell repertoires in COVID-19. Only in-frame clones appear in the TCRdb table, and some are missing; sequencing was by immunoSEQ multiplex PCR. The sample holds about 83,000 clones, roughly 86% seen once. The sequenced material came from peripheral blood. These receptors came from an elderly woman in a cohort sampled during active or convalescent COVID-19.

This clone was seen only a few times. This chain's CDR3 is CASSRRGSKAQPQHF. CDR3 nucleotide sequence: TGTGCCAGCAGCCGGCGGGGCTCCAAGGCCCAGCCCCAGCATTTT. The chain uses TRBV5-6 and TRBJ1-5; tentative D call: TRBD1 (5 bases). CDR3 length: 15 residues. The germline gives CDR1 SGHDT, CDR2 YYEEEE. Between the trimmed V and J ends, which lost 4 bases and 7 bases, there was a span of 18 bases. The variable domain in full, with the rest retrieved from reference TRBV5-6 and TRBJ1-5, is DAGVTQSPTHLIKTRGQQVTLRCSPKSGHDTVSWYQQALGQGPQFIFQYYEEEERQRGNFPDRFSGHQFPNYSSELNVNALLLGDSALYLCASSRRGSKAQPQHFGDGTRLSIL.

The CDR3: CASSNPEGRDTQYF. The CDR3 region has the DNA TGTGCCAGCAGTAACCCGGAGGGCCGGGATACGCAGTATTTT. The chain is built from TRBV6-6 and TRBJ2-3; D is perhaps TRBD2 (6 bases). V lost 5 bases to trimming and J lost 6 bases, with 15 bases between them. This CDR3 spans 14 amino acids. The germline CDR1 and CDR2 sequences are MNHNY and SVGAGI (reference sequence).

V gene TRBV2 combines with J gene TRBJ1-1; D remains ambiguous. V lost 2 bases and J lost 1, with 8 bases in between. The germline CDR1 and CDR2 sequences are SNHLY and FYNNEI. The CDR3 has 14 amino acids. DNA of the CDR3: TGTGCCAGCAGTGAATTAGTGCCGAACACTGAAGCTTTCTTT. Translating it yields CASSELVPNTEAFF. The variable domain in full, with the rest retrieved from reference TRBV2 and TRBJ1-1, is EPEVTQTPSHQVTQMGQEVILRCVPISNHLYFYWYRQILGQKVEFLVSFYNNEISEKSEIFDDQFSVERPDGSNFTLKIRSTKLEDSAMYFCASSELVPNTEAFFGQGTRLTVV.

This clone was counted once. The chain is built from TRBV10-1 and TRBJ1-4; no clear D gene. CDR1 is WNHNN and CDR2 is SYGVQD in the germline V gene (reference sequence). V gave up 2 bases and J gave up 8 bases, with 12 bases separating them. The CDR3 is made up of 14 amino acids. The CDR3 loop reads CASSERKAREKLFF. CDR3 DNA: TGCGCCAGCAGTGAGAGGAAGGCGAGGGAAAAACTGTTTTTT.

V gene TRBV6-5 combines with J gene TRBJ1-3, with D perhaps matching TRBD1 (6 bases). The V and J ends lost 0 bases and 0 bases respectively, with 9 bases between them. The CDR3 totals 16 residues. Germline V gene sequence: CDR1 MNHEY, CDR2 SVGAGI. The CDR3 spells CASSYSGHTSGNTIYF. The CDR3 nucleotides are TGTGCCAGCAGTTACTCGGGACACACCTCTGGAAACACCATATATTTT.

The chain couples TRBV4-2 to TRBJ2-1, with 9 bases aligning to TRBD2. In germline, CDR1 is LGHNA, CDR2 YNFKEQ. The length of the CDR3 is 16 residues. J gave up 3 bases and V 3 bases, and 6 bases lay outside the gene matches. The CDR3 here is CASSQRLAGDYNEQFF. In DNA, the CDR3 is TGTGCCAGCAGCCAGCGTTTAGCGGGAGACTACAATGAGCAGTTCTTC.

The chain joins TRBV5-4 to TRBJ2-5, with D perhaps TRBD1 (6 bases). Trimming took 4 bases from V and 5 from J, leaving 18 bases between them. Germline CDR1 SGHNT, CDR2 YYREEE (reference sequence). The CDR3 length is 15 residues. The CDR3, as DNA: TGTGCCAGCAGCCGGGACACGAATGGATTGGAGACCCAGTACTTC. Amino acid sequence: CASSRDTNGLETQYF.

The chain has TRBV6-5 and TRBJ1-6, with unresolved D. Deletions cut 3 bases from V and 8 bases from J, with 14 bases between. The length of the CDR3 is 15 residues. Germline-derived CDR1 and CDR2 are MNHEY and SVGAGI. The CDR3 nucleotides read TGTGCCAGCAGTTATTCGGGAAGGGTGGATTCACCCCTCCACTTT. Its protein is CASSYSGRVDSPLHF.

V and J are TRBV10-3 and TRBJ1-5; TRBD1 might be the D (5 bases). Germline loops: CDR1 ENHRY, CDR2 SYGVKD. This CDR3 region has 16 residues. The V and J ends lost 0 bases and 7 bases respectively, with 16 bases between them. CDR3 loop: CAISESGPGGEQPQHF. The CDR3 DNA sequence: TGTGCCATCAGTGAGTCAGGTCCCGGGGGAGAGCAGCCCCAGCATTTT.

The J gene is TRBJ2-5, the V gene TRBV29-1; 12 bases map to TRBD2. V gave up 4 bases and J gave up 7 bases; unmatched junction bases: 7. The CDR3 has 14 residues. The germline gives CDR1 SQVTM, CDR2 ANQGSEA. For the CDR3, the DNA is TGCAGCGTTGTCGGACTAGCGGGATTTCGGACCCAGTACTTC. It yields the protein CSVVGLAGFRTQYF.

The CDR3, as DNA: TGTGCCAGCAGCTTAATGGCAGGGGGCAAACTCGAAAAACTGTTTTTT. It translates to CASSLMAGGKLEKLFF. The chain links TRBV7-2 to TRBJ1-4; 8 positions agree with TRBD1. CDR1 and CDR2 from the germline V gene are SGHTA and FQGNSA. With 2 bases clipped from V and 8 bases from J, the junction kept 10 bases outside the gene matches. The CDR3 is 16 amino acids.

J is TRBJ2-1 and V is TRBV5-1; D perhaps matches TRBD1 (5 bases). Per germline, CDR1 SGHRS and CDR2 YFSETQ. The CDR3 is 14 residues long. V lost 2 bases to trimming and J lost 3 bases, with 9 bases between them. DNA for the CDR3: TGCGCCAGCAGCTTAGGAGACAGCTACAATGAGCAGTTCTTC. Its protein product is CASSLGDSYNEQFF.

The chain recombines TRBV7-8 with TRBJ2-7, with D perhaps matching TRBD2 (6 bases). The CDR3 loop spans 16 amino acids. V shed 5 bases and J shed 2 bases, with 19 bases lying between them. CDR1 is SGHVS, CDR2 FQNEAQ, per germline. The CDR3 loop is CASSHQGGFGPYEQYF. Written as DNA, the CDR3 is TGTGCCAGCAGCCACCAGGGAGGCTTTGGCCCCTACGAGCAGTACTTC.

The J gene is TRBJ1-3, the V gene TRBV6-1; maybe TRBD1 (5 bases). The V and J ends lost 2 bases and 3 bases respectively, with 11 bases between them. The CDR3 consists of 15 residues. Germline values: CDR1 MNHNS, CDR2 SASEGT. CDR3 DNA sequence: TGTGCCAGCAGTGAATGGGCAGGGATTGGAAACACCATATATTTT. This gives the protein CASSEWAGIGNTIYF.

The chain links TRBV12-3 or TRBV12-4 to TRBJ1-1; the match to TRBD1 covers 7 bases. This CDR3 has 13 residues. V shed 4 bases, J shed 5 bases, and the junction held 4 bases outside the gene matches. The CDR3 DNA is TGTGCCAGCAGTTCACTCAGGGGGACTGAAGCTTTCTTT. As protein: CASSSLRGTEAFF.

This chain links TRBV5-1 with TRBJ2-3; no clear D gene. Germline CDR1 reads SGHRS; CDR2 reads YFSETQ. Trimming removed 4 bases from V and 1 base from J, with 10 bases in between. The length of the CDR3 is 14 residues. This chain's CDR3 is CASSTVGGTDTQYF. DNA of the CDR3: TGCGCCAGCAGCACAGTCGGCGGCACAGATACGCAGTATTTT. Using reference TRBV5-1 and TRBJ2-3 for the parts outside the CDR3, the full variable domain is KAGVTQTPRYLIKTRGQQVTLSCSPISGHRSVSWYQQTPGQGLQFLFEYFSETQRNKGNFPGRFSGRQFSNSRSEMNVSTLELGDSALYLCASSTVGGTDTQYFGPGTRLTVL.

V usage is TRBV19 and J usage is TRBJ1-5; D might be TRBD1 (5 bases). The CDR3 is 15 residues long. Germline CDR1 and CDR2: LNHDA and SQIVND (reference sequence). V lost 2 bases to trimming and J lost 6 bases, with 14 bases between them. The CDR3 nucleotides read TGTGCCAGTAGTATAAGGTCAGGGTACCGTCAGCCCCAGCATTTT. Translated: CASSIRSGYRQPQHF.

This clone was found once. This rearrangement joins TRBV27 to TRBJ2-1; TRBD2 is a possible D gene (6 bases). Germline V gene sequence: CDR1 MNHEY, CDR2 SMNVEV (reference sequence). The CDR3 totals 17 residues. Trimming shortened V by 8 bases and J by 9 bases, and 29 bases separated the two germline ends. The CDR3 sequence: CASRPTLAPIGGGEQFF. As DNA, the CDR3 is TGTGCCAGCCGGCCTACCCTAGCGCCAATCGGTGGGGGTGAGCAGTTCTTC.

The chain combines TRBV5-1 with TRBJ1-3; D uncertain. Per germline, CDR1 SGHRS and CDR2 YFSETQ. V lost 1 base and J 2 bases, leaving 7 bases between the germline ends. CDR3 length equals 14 residues. CDR3 coding DNA: TGCGCCAGCAGCTTGTTGGCAGCTGGAAACACCATATATTTT. Amino acid sequence: CASSLLAAGNTIYF.

This clone was seen once. The chain combines TRBV28 with TRBJ2-6; the D gene is possibly TRBD1 (6 bases). Germline V lookup: CDR1 MDHEN, CDR2 SYDVKM. This CDR3 contains 15 residues. V dropped 5 bases and J dropped 1 base, with 9 bases sitting between them. Written as DNA, the CDR3 is TGTGCCAGCAGTCTCAGGGGTTCTGGGGCCAACGTCCTGACTTTC. Protein: CASSLRGSGANVLTF.

CDR3 coding DNA: TGCGCCAGCAGCCCCCAGGGGGCGACTGGAAACACCATATATTTT. Translated, it gives CASSPQGATGNTIYF. The chain has TRBV5-1 and TRBJ1-3; 8 positions agree with TRBD1. This CDR3 spans 15 amino acids. In germline, CDR1 is SGHRS, CDR2 YFSETQ. The junction had 5 bases not matched to a gene; V was cut back by 4 bases and J by 2 bases.

The CDR3 loop reads CATRSGTKSSYNEQFF. The CDR3 DNA follows: TGTGCCACCAGATCCGGGACTAAAAGCTCCTACAATGAGCAGTTCTTC. The chain links TRBV24-1 to TRBJ2-1; 7 bases agree with TRBD2. The CDR3 has 16 residues. Germline assignment: CDR1 KGHDR and CDR2 SFDVKD. J lost 0 bases, V lost 7 bases, and 8 bases had no gene match.

The J gene is TRBJ2-7, the V gene TRBV6-1; 7 bases align to TRBD1. V trimming: 1 base; J trimming: 4 bases; junction bases outside the gene matches: 4. This CDR3 comprises 14 residues. CDR1 and CDR2 from the germline V gene are MNHNS and SASEGT. The CDR3 nucleotides read TGTGCCAGCAGTGAAGGAGGGGGCTGGTACGAGCAGTACGTC. Its translation: CASSEGGGWYEQYV.

V gene TRBV6-5 combines with J gene TRBJ1-3, with D possibly matching TRBD1 (5 bases). Germline CDR1 reads MNHEY; CDR2 reads SVGAGI. Trimming pared 8 bases from V and 0 bases from J, leaving 11 bases between. This CDR3 has 14 residues. The CDR3 bases are TGTGCCAGCGTTGACAGAGACTCTGGAAACACCATATATTTT. It is translated as CASVDRDSGNTIYF.

The gene calls are TRBV20-1 and TRBJ1-5; D unresolved. The V gene lost 6 bases and the J gene lost 13 bases, with 13 bases spanning the gap. In germline, CDR1 is DFQATT, CDR2 SNEGSKA (reference sequence). The CDR3 sequence is 10 residues long. The CDR3 nucleotides are TGCAGTGCCCAAGAAACTAGACAGCATTTT. It translates to CSAQETRQHF.

The CDR3 sequence: CASSLTGFSGNTEAFF. In nucleotides, the CDR3 is TGCGCCAGCAGCTTGACAGGTTTTTCGGGGAACACTGAAGCTTTCTTT. The V call is TRBV5-1, the J call TRBJ1-1, with a possible D match to TRBD1 (5 bases). The CDR3 extends over 16 amino acids. V lost 1 base and J 1 base, leaving 14 bases between the germline ends. The germline gives CDR1 SGHRS, CDR2 YFSETQ.

The chain is built from TRBV5-4 and TRBJ2-5; D unresolved. Per germline, CDR1 SGHNT and CDR2 YYREEE (reference sequence). This CDR3 has 14 residues. V was trimmed by 0 bases and J by 3 bases, leaving 9 bases between them. The CDR3: CASSLGLSEETQYF. The CDR3 nucleotides are TGTGCCAGCAGCTTGGGACTGTCGGAAGAGACCCAGTACTTC. The whole variable domain, filled in from reference TRBV5-4 and TRBJ2-5, reads ETGVTQSPTHLIKTRGQQVTLRCSSQSGHNTVSWYQQALGQGPQFIFQYYREEENGRGNFPPRFSGLQFPNYSSELNVNALELDDSALYLCASSLGLSEETQYFGPGTRLLVL.

The chain uses TRBV11-2 and TRBJ2-3; D unresolved. V was cut by 3 bases and J by 1 base, with 5 bases left in between. Germline CDR1 is SGHAT and CDR2 is FQNNGV. This CDR3 is built from 13 residues. The CDR3 spells CASSFQGTDTQYF. In DNA form, the CDR3 reads TGTGCCAGCAGCTTCCAGGGCACAGATACGCAGTATTTT.

This clone was recorded only once. The rearrangement joins TRBV18 to TRBJ1-6; 8 bases are shared with TRBD1. V shed 2 bases, J shed 9 bases, and the junction held 3 bases outside the gene matches. Looked up from germline, CDR1 is KGHSH and CDR2 is LQKENI. The CDR3 runs to 14 residues. The chain's CDR3 is CASSPEDRGSPLHF. The CDR3 nucleotides read TGTGCCAGCTCACCAGAAGACAGGGGTTCACCCCTCCACTTT.

Here the CDR3 DNA reads TGTGCCAGCAGCCACGTGAGGGCGTTGTATGAGACCCAGTACTTC. Encoded protein: CASSHVRALYETQYF. V gene TRBV2 combines with J gene TRBJ2-5; D possibly corresponds to TRBD2 (5 bases). The ends were cut back, 6 bases at V and 5 bases at J, with 19 bases in the middle. This CDR3 is built from 15 residues. Germline assignment: CDR1 SNHLY and CDR2 FYNNEI.